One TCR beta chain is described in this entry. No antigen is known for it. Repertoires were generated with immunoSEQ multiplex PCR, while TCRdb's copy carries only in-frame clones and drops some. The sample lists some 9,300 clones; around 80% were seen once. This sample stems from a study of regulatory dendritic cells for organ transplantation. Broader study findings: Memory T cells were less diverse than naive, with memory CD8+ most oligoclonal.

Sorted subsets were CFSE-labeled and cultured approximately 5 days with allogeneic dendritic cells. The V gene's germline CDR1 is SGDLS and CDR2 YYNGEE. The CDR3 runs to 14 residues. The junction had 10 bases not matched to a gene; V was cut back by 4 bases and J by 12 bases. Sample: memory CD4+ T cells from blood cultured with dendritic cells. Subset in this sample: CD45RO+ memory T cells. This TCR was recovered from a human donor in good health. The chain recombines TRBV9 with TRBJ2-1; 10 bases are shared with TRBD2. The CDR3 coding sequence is TGTGCCAGCAGCCCCTTACTCCGGACTAGCGGGCAGTTCTTC. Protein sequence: CASSPLLRTSGQFF.